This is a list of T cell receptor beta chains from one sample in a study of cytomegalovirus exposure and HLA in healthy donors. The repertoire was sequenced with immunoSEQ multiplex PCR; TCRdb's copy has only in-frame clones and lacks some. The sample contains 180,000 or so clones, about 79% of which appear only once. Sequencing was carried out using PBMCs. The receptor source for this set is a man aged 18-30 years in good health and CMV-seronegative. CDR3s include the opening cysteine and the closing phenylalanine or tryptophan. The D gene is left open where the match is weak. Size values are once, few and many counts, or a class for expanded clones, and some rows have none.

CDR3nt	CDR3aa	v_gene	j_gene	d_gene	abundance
TGTGCCAGCAGTCCATACCCCAGCCGACGGAACAGAAACTTGAACACTGAAGCTTTCTTT	CASSPYPSRRNRNLNTEAFF	TRBV28	TRBJ1-1	.	few
TGTGCCTGGAGTGGCGGGGGGGCTTATCAGCCCCAGCATTTT	CAWSGGGAYQPQHF	TRBV30	TRBJ1-5	.	.
TGCGCCAGCAGCTTGGGAGGGACAGGGGGTATGAACACTGAAGCTTTCTTT	CASSLGGTGGMNTEAFF	TRBV5-1	TRBJ1-1	TRBD1	once
TGTGCCAGCAGTTTGGGGGGGAATAGCAATCAGCCCCAGCATTTT	CASSLGGNSNQPQHF	TRBV28	TRBJ1-5	.	few
TGTGCCAGCAGTGTAGCGGGGAGCTCCTACAATGAGCAGTTCTTC	CASSVAGSSYNEQFF	TRBV2	TRBJ2-1	TRBD2	.
TGCGCCAGCAGCCTCCGCGGGGATAGATCCACCGGGGAGCTGTTTTTT	CASSLRGDRSTGELFF	TRBV5-1	TRBJ2-2	.	.
TGCGCCAGCAGCTCCTCCGGGACTAGCGGATACGAGCAGTACTTC	CASSSSGTSGYEQYF	TRBV5-1	TRBJ2-7	TRBD2	.
TGTGCCAGCAGTGAAGTTAGCACTGAAGCTTTCTTT	CASSEVSTEAFF	TRBV2	TRBJ1-1	.	.
TGTGCCAGTAGCACCCAACTAGCGGGAGCCTACGAGCAGTACTTC	CASSTQLAGAYEQYF	TRBV19	TRBJ2-7	TRBD2	.
TGTGCCATCAGTGAGCCCGGGACTAGCTCGGTTGAGCAGTTCTTC	CAISEPGTSSVEQFF	TRBV10-3	TRBJ2-1	TRBD2	few
TGCGCCAGCAGCTTTGGACAGGCCTACGAGCAGTACTTC	CASSFGQAYEQYF	TRBV5-1	TRBJ2-7	TRBD1	few
TGTGCCAGCAGGGGCGGGGGAGTAAATACGCAGTATTTT	CASRGGGVNTQYF	TRBV2	TRBJ2-3	TRBD2	.
TGTGCCAGCAGTGACCGACAGGGTGGGTACTTC	CASSDRQGGYF	TRBV2	TRBJ2-4	TRBD1	.
TGTGCCAGCAGTAGGACTAGCGGGAGCAATGAGCAGTTCTTC	CASSRTSGSNEQFF	TRBV6-5	TRBJ2-1	TRBD2	.